Listed here is a single T cell receptor (beta chain). Its antigen is as yet unknown. These data belong to a study of graft-versus-host responses after intestinal transplantation. At the level of the study: Each recipient received a multivisceral, liver-intestinal, or isolated intestinal graft. Anti-thymocyte globulin served as induction for all recipients, who then took tacrolimus and steroids for approximately three years.

The assay was immunoSEQ multiplex PCR, and TCRdb's table has in-frame clones only and misses some. Of 75,000 to 100,000 clones listed, roughly 89% are singletons. Germline V lookup: CDR1 SGHRS, CDR2 YFSETQ. V trimming: 1 base; J trimming: 7 bases; junction bases outside the gene matches: 6. The length of the CDR3 is 15 residues. General study results and limits: Some GvH clones appeared in ileal mucosa or blood before recipient bone marrow.

Specimen: unstimulated CD4+ T cells sorted from spleen or lymph node cells, collected before transplant. This chain links TRBV5-1 with TRBJ2-3, with 10 bases identical to TRBD2. The sequence derives from a human donor who was the organ donor for an intestinal transplant. The CDR3 DNA sequence: TGCGCCAGCAGCTTGAGCGGGGGGGTAGAGTATACGCAGTATTTT. It translates to CASSLSGGVEYTQYF.